This is a list of T cell receptor beta chains from one sample in a study of blood T cell repertoires in COVID-19. Assay used: immunoSEQ multiplex PCR; TCRdb lists only in-frame clones, some missing. Seen here are fewer than 200,000 clones, 70% to 85% observed once, and the top ten hold approximately 6.8%. Sequencing input: peripheral blood. These receptor sequences come from a woman between 40 and 55 years old with COVID-19, enrolled during active disease. Each CDR3 is given with its conserved first and last residue. D genes are given only for firm matches. The size entry is marked missing in some rows and otherwise reads once, few, many or a size class.

once,TRBD1,TRBV11-2,TRBJ2-1,CASSSRDRGIYEQFF,TGTGCCAGCAGCTCCCGGGACAGGGGCATCTATGAGCAGTTCTTC
once,TRBD2,TRBV29-1,TRBJ2-3,CSVEGTSGRIADTQYF,TGCAGCGTAGAAGGGACTAGCGGGAGAATCGCAGATACGCAGTATTTT
.,TRBD1,TRBV29-1,TRBJ2-5,CSVGQGQETQYF,TGCAGCGTCGGACAGGGGCAAGAGACCCAGTACTTC
.,.,TRBV25-1,TRBJ1-6,CASSEVTPNSPLHF,TGTGCCAGCAGTGAAGTTACACCGAATTCACCCCTCCACTTT
.,.,TRBV7-8,TRBJ2-6,CASNGQSRRSGANVLTF,TGTGCCAGCAACGGACAGTCGCGTCGCTCTGGGGCCAACGTCCTGACTTTC
.,.,TRBV6-5,TRBJ1-1,CATGADMNTEAFF,TGTGCCACAGGGGCGGATATGAACACTGAAGCTTTCTTT
.,.,TRBV4-1,TRBJ2-5,CASSRGGTTKETQYF,TGCGCCAGCAGCCGAGGCGGGACCACGAAAGAGACCCAGTACTTC
.,.,TRBV2,TRBJ1-5,CASSARVAANQPQHF,TGTGCCAGCAGCGCCCGTGTAGCTGCCAATCAGCCCCAGCATTTT
.,TRBD1,TRBV7-3,TRBJ1-1,CASSPRDRGSEAFF,TGTGCCAGCAGCCCACGGGACAGGGGTTCTGAAGCTTTCTTT
.,TRBD2,TRBV4-2,TRBJ2-1,CASSPGLRQWDEQFF,TGTGCCAGCAGCCCGGGACTACGTCAGTGGGATGAGCAGTTCTTC
.,.,TRBV30,TRBJ1-4,CAWSSVFGKLFF,TGTGCCTGGAGTTCGGTATTTGGAAAACTGTTTTTT
.,.,TRBV5-4,TRBJ1-2,CASSFEGGYGYTF,TGTGCCAGCAGCTTCGAGGGAGGCTATGGCTACACCTTC
once,TRBD2,TRBV2,TRBJ2-2,CASSRSGSNTGELFF,TGTGCCAGCAGCCGTAGCGGGAGTAACACCGGGGAGCTGTTTTTT
.,TRBD2,TRBV5-4,TRBJ2-3,CASSLQRGGRDTQYF,TGTGCCAGCAGCTTACAGCGGGGGGGCCGGGATACGCAGTATTTT
.,.,TRBV27,TRBJ2-7,CASSLGGTPYEQYF,TGTGCCAGCAGTTTAGGGGGGACTCCCTACGAGCAGTACTTC
.,.,TRBV14,TRBJ1-6,CASSQDFSNSPLHF,TGTGCCAGCAGCCAAGATTTTTCGAATTCACCCCTCCACTTT
.,TRBD2,TRBV5-1,TRBJ2-1,CASSTGRGGDEQFF,TGCGCCAGCAGCACCGGACGGGGAGGGGATGAGCAGTTCTTC
.,TRBD2,TRBV11-2,TRBJ2-3,CASSTEALAGDTQYF,TGTGCCAGCAGCACAGAGGCCCTAGCGGGGGACACGCAGTATTTT
once,.,TRBV2,TRBJ2-3,CASRYGVASTDTQYF,TGTGCCAGCAGGTACGGGGTTGCTAGCACAGATACGCAGTATTTT
.,.,TRBV7-6,TRBJ2-7,CASSIGGATYEQYF,TGTGCCAGCTCTATTGGGGGGGCGACCTACGAGCAGTACTTC
.,.,TRBV30,TRBJ1-5,CAWSVQGLQPQHF,TGTGCCTGGAGTGTACAGGGTTTGCAGCCCCAGCATTTT
.,.,TRBV30,TRBJ2-3,CAWCVTGRSTDTQYF,TGTGCCTGGTGTGTGACTGGCCGGTCCACAGATACGCAGTATTTT
.,TRBD1,TRBV3-1/TRBV3-2,TRBJ1-1,CASSLRTGGRTEAFF,TGTGCCAGCAGCCTCCGGACAGGGGGCCGGACTGAAGCTTTCTTT
.,.,TRBV29-1,TRBJ1-1,CSVLGAATEAFF,TGCAGCGTGTTGGGGGCTGCCACTGAAGCTTTCTTT
.,TRBD1,TRBV11-2,TRBJ2-1,CASSWGQGSYNEQFF,TGTGCCAGCAGCTGGGGACAGGGGAGTTACAATGAGCAGTTCTTC
.,TRBD2,TRBV30,TRBJ2-7,CAWAGGYEQYF,TGTGCCTGGGCGGGAGGCTACGAGCAGTACTTC
.,.,TRBV2,TRBJ1-1,CASRVQAMNTEAFF,TGTGCCAGCAGGGTACAGGCCATGAACACTGAAGCTTTCTTT
few,.,TRBV7-9,TRBJ2-1,CASSLASTNEQFF,TGTGCCAGCAGCTTAGCCTCTACCAATGAGCAGTTCTTC
once,.,TRBV11-3,TRBJ1-2,CASSSGGPSNYGYTF,TGTGCCAGCAGCTCAGGAGGACCAAGTAACTATGGCTACACCTTC
.,.,TRBV24-1,TRBJ2-3,CATSDPWGGDTDTQYF,TGTGCCACCAGTGATCCATGGGGGGGCGACACAGATACGCAGTATTTT
.,.,TRBV2,TRBJ2-5,CASSEQLEGETQYF,TGTGCCAGCAGCGAACAACTAGAGGGAGAGACCCAGTACTTC
.,TRBD2,TRBV27,TRBJ2-5,CASSLIAGDRETQYF,TGTGCCAGCAGTTTAATTGCGGGAGACCGGGAGACCCAGTACTTC
.,TRBD1,TRBV3-1/TRBV3-2,TRBJ1-2,CASSHERTGGTYGYTF,TGTGCCAGCAGCCACGAGCGGACAGGGGGGACCTATGGCTACACCTTC
.,.,TRBV27,TRBJ1-1,CASSLSLRTEAFF,TGTGCCAGCAGTTTATCGCTCCGGACTGAAGCTTTCTTT
medium-sized,TRBD1,TRBV2,TRBJ1-1,CASSGGTARTEAFF,TGTGCCAGCAGTGGTGGGACAGCCAGAACCGAAGCTTTCTTT
.,.,TRBV2,TRBJ1-2,CASSPDSLYGYTF,TGTGCCAGCAGTCCGGACTCGCTCTATGGCTACACCTTC
.,TRBD2,TRBV11-3,TRBJ2-1,CASSNGLAGYNEQFF,TGTGCCAGCAGCAACGGACTAGCGGGATACAATGAGCAGTTCTTC
.,.,TRBV4-1,TRBJ1-2,CASSQEADGLYGYTF,TGCGCCAGCAGCCAAGAAGCGGACGGCCTCTATGGCTACACCTTC
.,TRBD2,TRBV19,TRBJ2-1,CASMELAGGSNEQFF,TGTGCCAGTATGGAACTAGCGGGGGGTAGCAATGAGCAGTTCTTC
.,TRBD1,TRBV4-1,TRBJ1-1,CASSQEGTGRTEAFF,TGCGCCAGCAGCCAAGAGGGGACAGGGCGCACTGAAGCTTTCTTT
.,.,TRBV20-1,TRBJ1-2,CSASSSGTGPNYGYTF,TGCAGTGCTAGTTCTTCTGGTACAGGGCCTAACTATGGCTACACCTTC
.,.,TRBV9,TRBJ2-2,CASSHPQGRDGANTGELFF,TGTGCCAGCAGCCACCCCCAAGGGCGGGACGGCGCGAACACCGGGGAGCTGTTTTTT
.,TRBD1,TRBV2,TRBJ1-2,CASGDRYGYTF,TGTGCCAGTGGGGACAGATATGGCTACACCTTC
.,.,TRBV6-5,TRBJ2-2,CASRFSQGYTGELFF,TGTGCCAGCAGATTCTCCCAGGGTTACACCGGGGAGCTGTTTTTT
.,TRBD1,TRBV5-8,TRBJ1-2,CASSLSWDWDRGGYTF,TGTGCCAGCAGCTTGAGTTGGGACTGGGACAGGGGTGGCTACACCTTC
.,.,TRBV7-2,TRBJ2-7,CASSTPGLGYEQYF,TGTGCCAGCAGCACCCCGGGACTCGGGTACGAGCAGTACTTC
.,TRBD1,TRBV19,TRBJ2-5,CATRRETGGEVETQYF,TGTGCCACGCGACGAGAGACAGGGGGTGAGGTAGAGACCCAGTACTTC
once,.,TRBV5-1,TRBJ2-7,CASSFQGLYEQYF,TGCGCCAGCAGCTTTCAGGGGCTTTACGAGCAGTACTTC
.,.,TRBV20-1,TRBJ1-2,CSAGGIGYTF,TGCAGTGCCGGGGGGATTGGCTACACCTTC
.,.,TRBV5-6,TRBJ1-2,CASSPGLGYGYTF,TGTGCCAGCAGCCCAGGGCTAGGGTATGGCTACACCTTC
.,TRBD2,TRBV2,TRBJ2-1,CAAARDYSSYNEQFF,TGTGCCGCGGCGAGGGACTATAGCTCCTACAATGAGCAGTTCTTC
few,.,TRBV28,TRBJ1-6,CASSTPPHSSPLHF,TGTGCCAGCAGTACCCCCCCCCATAGTTCACCCCTCCACTTT
.,TRBD2,TRBV5-1,TRBJ2-1,CASRVGLADNEQFF,TGCGCCAGCAGAGTAGGGCTAGCGGACAATGAGCAGTTCTTC
.,.,TRBV29-1,TRBJ2-1,CSVELAQTEPLYNEQFF,TGCAGCGTTGAGTTGGCGCAGACGGAACCACTATACAATGAGCAGTTCTTC
.,.,TRBV18,TRBJ1-2,CASSIYGQKPNYGYTF,TGTGCCAGCTCAATTTATGGCCAAAAACCTAACTATGGCTACACCTTC
.,.,TRBV11-3,TRBJ1-2,CASSLNGGYGYTF,TGTGCCAGCAGCTTAAACGGAGGCTATGGCTACACCTTC
.,TRBD2,TRBV15,TRBJ2-3,CATSRDLRGASGVHTQYF,TGTGCCACCAGCAGAGATCTTCGGGGGGCTAGCGGGGTGCATACGCAGTATTTT
.,.,TRBV5-1,TRBJ2-7,CASSLSLSEQYF,TGCGCCAGCAGCTTGTCCCTCAGCGAGCAGTACTTC
.,.,TRBV29-1,TRBJ2-5,CSVGGTGGDPTQYF,TGCAGCGTTGGGGGGACGGGGGGCGACCCAACCCAGTACTTC
.,TRBD1,TRBV5-4,TRBJ1-4,CASSLNTGVGEKLFF,TGTGCCAGCAGCTTGAATACAGGGGTTGGTGAAAAACTGTTTTTT